This T cell receptor beta chain was sequenced in a study of blood T cell repertoires in COVID-19. Study-level information: T cells, B-cell-depleted T cells, or PBMCs supplied cDNA or gDNA.

The CDR3 totals 16 residues. Germline CDR1 is MNHEY and CDR2 is SMNVEV (reference sequence). V shed 4 bases, J shed 2 bases, and the junction held 6 bases outside the gene matches. As originally analysed: Counts of nucleated cells, estimated from reference gene primer amplification, were obtained. The method was immunoSEQ multiplex PCR; TCRdb's version includes in-frame clones alone and lacks a portion of them. That table furnishes V, J and clone size, whereas the DNA furnished D and trimming. The sample lists some 300,000 clones, 70% to 90% occurring once. The J gene is TRBJ2-3, the V gene TRBV27; 10 bases are a match to TRBD2. This receptor was taken from a woman between 50 and 59 years old with COVID-19, enrolled during active disease. The sample comprised peripheral blood. CDR3: CASSSRAGGYTDTQYF. The CDR3 DNA reads as TGTGCCAGCAGTTCCCGAGCGGGAGGGTACACAGATACGCAGTATTTT.